A single sample is the source of the 2 T cell receptor beta chains below, sequenced in a study of cytomegalovirus exposure and HLA in healthy donors. Vbeta (60) and Jbeta (13) primers were used in the PCR. TCRdb's table, derived via immunoSEQ multiplex PCR, lists solely in-frame clones and lacks some. The data show 50,000 to 80,000 clones, under 85% seen once. The material sequenced was PBMCs. These receptors originate from a male donor in good health and CMV-seropositive.

This clone was picked up a small number of times. This chain joins TRBV27 and TRBJ2-3; 8 positions match TRBD1. There are 15 residues in the CDR3. CDR1 is MNHEY and CDR2 is SMNVEV in the germline V gene (reference sequence). The trim removed 5 bases at V and 1 base at J, leaving 5 bases unmatched. Here the CDR3 reads CASSPLTGGTDTQYF. DNA for the CDR3: TGTGCCAGCAGTCCGTTGACAGGGGGCACAGATACGCAGTATTTT.

This chain joins TRBV28 and TRBJ2-5, with 9 bases aligning to TRBD1. Trimming removed 7 bases from V and 0 bases from J; junction bases left unmatched: 3. This CDR3 has 14 residues. Germline V CDR1 and CDR2: MDHEN, SYDVKM. This CDR3 is CASTTGGNQETQYF. CDR3 sequence (DNA): TGTGCCAGCACGACAGGGGGTAACCAAGAGACCCAGTACTTC. The full variable domain, completed using reference TRBV28 and TRBJ2-5, is DVKVTQSSRYLVKRTGEKVFLECVQDMDHENMFWYRQDPGLGLRLIYFSYDVKMKEKGDIPEGYSVSREKKERFSLILESASTNQTSMYLCASTTGGNQETQYFGPGTRLLVL.